This T cell receptor (beta chain) was found in a study of blood T cell repertoires in COVID-19. Sequenced by immunoSEQ multiplex PCR; TCRdb stores in-frame clones only, minus some. This table has about 280,000 clones, 86% appearing once. CDR1 is MNHEY, CDR2 SMNVEV, per germline (reference sequence). V was clipped by 0 bases and J by 0 bases; unmatched bases: 10. This CDR3 comprises 18 residues. The clonotype was recovered from a woman in her 30s with active or convalescent COVID-19. This chain joins TRBV27 and TRBJ1-2; TRBD1 matches 7 bases. Sequencing was done on a sample of peripheral blood. CDR3 in DNA: TGTGCCAGCAGTTTATCCCGGACAGGCTGGCCCCCTAACTATGGCTACACCTTC. It specifies CASSLSRTGWPPNYGYTF.